This entry lists 18 T cell receptor beta chains sequenced from one sample in a study of CD8 T cells in ankylosing spondylitis (dated by TCRdb to about 2017). Receptors were amplified or captured by 5' RACE. Reads for this sample came from an Illumina HiSeq 2500. The public sequencing data were trimmed at Q25 with fastp and processed into clonotypes with MiXCR by TCRdb, which kept only in-frame beta chains. A single entry per CDR3 protein holds the most common genes and DNA from its merged rows. Recorded for this sample are hundreds of thousands of distinct CDR3 sequences; roughly 32% of them occurred a single time. The biggest ten clones account for 4% to 5% of the sample. The material sequenced was blood, either unsorted or a sorted T cell fraction (not recorded which). The receptors shown here come from a male donor with ankylosing spondylitis or in good health (not recorded which).

The V and J genes are TRBV20-1 and TRBJ1-5; no clear D. In germline, CDR1 is DFQATT, CDR2 SNEGSKA (reference sequence). This CDR3 has 12 residues. The V and J ends lost 3 bases and 5 bases respectively, with 8 bases between them. CDR3 in amino acids: CSASRRDQPQHF. In DNA, the CDR3 is TGCAGTGCTAGCCGGCGGGATCAGCCCCAGCATTTT.

This clonotype was found a few times. The chain joins TRBV6-5 to TRBJ2-7; no clear D. The germline gives CDR1 MNHEY, CDR2 SVGAGI. The CDR3 length is 14 residues. The V end was cut by 0 bases, the J end by 3 bases, with 9 bases between. The CDR3 nucleotides are TGTGCCAGCAGTTACTCAGGGAAACTCTACGAGCAGTACTTC. It is translated as CASSYSGKLYEQYF.

CDR3 amino acids: CASRTGSNSYNEQFF. The CDR3 bases are TGTGCCAGCAGAACTGGATCCAACTCCTACAATGAGCAGTTCTTC. The chain carries TRBV12-3 or TRBV12-4 and TRBJ2-1; D remains ambiguous. The V end was cut by 6 bases, the J end by 0 bases, with 12 bases between. The CDR3 sequence is 15 residues long.

This clonotype appeared a few times. This chain's CDR3 is CASSYYQGYEQYF. The CDR3 DNA reads TGTGCCAGCAGTTACTATCAGGGCTACGAGCAGTACTTC. The V gene is TRBV6-5, the J gene TRBJ2-7; D is possibly TRBD1 (5 bases). Between the trimmed V and J ends, which lost 1 base and 3 bases, there was a span of 7 bases. The CDR3 sequence is 13 residues long. CDR1 and CDR2 from the germline V gene are MNHEY and SVGAGI.

The chain couples TRBV29-1 to TRBJ2-1, with D hard to call. Trimming left V 3 bases short and J 16 bases short, with 13 bases between. The CDR3 contains 10 residues. Germline CDR1 reads SQVTM; CDR2 reads ANQGSEA. CDR3 coding DNA: TGCAGCGTTGAGGTCGGCCTCATATTCTTC. Its translation: CSVEVGLIFF.

The V and J genes are TRBV3-1 and TRBJ2-3; no definite D call. CDR1 is LGHDT, CDR2 YNNKEL, per germline (reference sequence). V lost 1 base and J lost 1, with 6 bases in between. The CDR3 extends over 14 amino acids. The CDR3 DNA is TGTGCCAGCAGCCAAGGTCGAGGCACAGATACGCAGTATTTT. Encoded protein: CASSQGRGTDTQYF.

For the CDR3, the DNA is TGTGCCAGCAGTCCCGGGACAGGATATCAGCCCCAGCATTTT. Its protein product is CASSPGTGYQPQHF. The chain recombines TRBV6-1 with TRBJ1-5; 8 nucleotides match TRBD1. The CDR3 has 14 amino acids. The germline CDR1 and CDR2 sequences are MNHNS and SASEGT. With V trimmed by 5 bases and J by 5 bases, 5 bases remained unmatched.

The rearrangement uses TRBV15 and TRBJ2-5, with a tentative D call TRBD1 (5 bases). Per germline, CDR1 LNHNV and CDR2 YYDKDF (reference sequence). CDR3 length: 15 residues. Trimming left V 1 base short and J 3 bases short, with 12 bases between. The CDR3: CATSRGGGGKETQYF. DNA for the CDR3: TGTGCCACCAGCAGAGGGGGCGGCGGTAAAGAGACCCAGTACTTC.

This clonotype was picked up a small number of times. V gene TRBV4-1 combines with J gene TRBJ2-7; possibly TRBD2 for D (6 bases). Germline-derived CDR1 and CDR2 are MGHRA and YSYEKL. V dropped 0 bases and J dropped 0 bases, with 9 bases sitting between them. This CDR3 is built from 15 residues. The CDR3 region has the DNA TGCGCCAGCAGCCAAGACGGGAGCAGCTCCTACGAGCAGTACTTC. Translated, it gives CASSQDGSSSYEQYF.

This clonotype showed up just a few times. The genes are TRBV24-1 and TRBJ2-3; 9 bases fit TRBD2. The germline V gene has CDR1 KGHDR and CDR2 SFDVKD. The CDR3 sequence is 18 residues long. The V and J ends lost 3 bases and 4 bases, in that order; junction bases with no gene match: 13. This CDR3 is CATSDTGSLAGIPDTQYF. The CDR3, as DNA: TGTGCCACCAGTGATACCGGGAGCCTAGCGGGGATCCCAGATACGCAGTATTTT.

J is TRBJ1-2 and V is TRBV20-1; D is unclear. The ends were cut back, 3 bases at V and 3 bases at J, with 11 bases in the middle. Germline assignment: CDR1 DFQATT and CDR2 SNEGSKA (reference sequence). The CDR3 is made up of 13 amino acids. CDR3 nucleotide sequence: TGCAGTGCTAGGACCTACCGGGACTATGGCTACACCTTC. Translated: CSARTYRDYGYTF.

This clonotype was counted between two and nine times. The chain joins TRBV6-5 to TRBJ1-4; D not certain. V lost 4 bases and J 11 bases, leaving 8 bases between the germline ends. The CDR3 has 11 amino acids. The V gene's germline CDR1 is MNHEY and CDR2 SVGAGI. CDR3 residues: CASSSAVKLFF. As DNA, the CDR3 is TGTGCCAGCAGTTCAGCAGTTAAACTGTTTTTT.

V gene TRBV10-3 combines with J gene TRBJ1-1; D gene unclear. Germline V gene data show CDR1 as ENHRY and CDR2 as SYGVKD. The CDR3 runs 14 residues. V dropped 3 bases and J dropped 0 bases, with 8 bases sitting between them. The CDR3 reads CAISEGLLNTEAFF. The DNA of the CDR3 is TGTGCCATCAGTGAAGGCTTGTTGAACACTGAAGCTTTCTTT.

The table lists this clonotype with a few counts. The chain joins TRBV20-1 to TRBJ2-4, with 7 bases lining up with TRBD1. The CDR3 is made up of 13 amino acids. The V and J ends lost 5 bases and 3 bases, in that order; junction bases with no gene match: 4. Per germline, CDR1 DFQATT and CDR2 SNEGSKA (reference sequence). For the CDR3, the DNA is TGCAGTGCTTCTGACAGGGTCAAAAACATTCAGTACTTC. As protein: CSASDRVKNIQYF.

The chain joins TRBV10-3 to TRBJ2-1; D remains ambiguous. Germline CDR1 and CDR2: ENHRY and SYGVKD. The V gene lost 2 bases and the J gene lost 4 bases, with 6 bases spanning the gap. The CDR3 sequence is 13 residues long. CDR3 in DNA: TGTGCCATCAGTGAGCCGAAGTACAATGAGCAGTTCTTC. Its translation is CAISEPKYNEQFF.

This clonotype has a handful of counts. The chain links TRBV12-3 or TRBV12-4 to TRBJ2-3; 7 bases agree with TRBD2. CDR3 length: 15 amino acids. V lost 2 bases to trimming and J lost 2 bases; unmatched junction nucleotides: 4. The CDR3 is CASSLTSAFTDTQYF. CDR3 in DNA: TGTGCCAGCAGTTTAACTAGCGCTTTCACAGATACGCAGTATTTT.

The chain has TRBV12-3 or TRBV12-4 and TRBJ2-7; D perhaps matches TRBD1 (6 bases). This CDR3 spans 14 amino acids. With 9 bases removed from V and 0 bases from J, the gap between germline ends came to 15 bases. CDR3 in amino acids: CASAQDRSSYEQYF. CDR3 sequence (DNA): TGTGCCAGTGCACAGGACAGAAGCTCCTACGAGCAGTACTTC.

This clonotype turned up a few times. The genes are TRBV29-1 and TRBJ2-5; no clear D gene. Germline V gives CDR1 SQVTM, CDR2 ANQGSEA. With 7 bases removed from V and 3 bases from J, the gap between germline ends came to 12 bases. The CDR3 is 12 residues long. The CDR3 spells CSALWVEETQYF. CDR3 sequence (DNA): TGCAGCGCGCTCTGGGTGGAAGAGACCCAGTACTTC.